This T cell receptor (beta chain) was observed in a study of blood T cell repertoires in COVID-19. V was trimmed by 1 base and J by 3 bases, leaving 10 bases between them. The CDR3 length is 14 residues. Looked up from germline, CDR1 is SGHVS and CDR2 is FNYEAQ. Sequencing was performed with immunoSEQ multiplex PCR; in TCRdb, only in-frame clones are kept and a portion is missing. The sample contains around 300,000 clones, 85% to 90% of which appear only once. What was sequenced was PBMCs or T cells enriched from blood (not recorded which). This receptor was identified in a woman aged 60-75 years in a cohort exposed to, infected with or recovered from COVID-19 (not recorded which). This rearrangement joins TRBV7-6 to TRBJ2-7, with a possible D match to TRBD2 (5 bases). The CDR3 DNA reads TGTGCCAGCAGCTTAGGGCTAGCTTTCTACGAGCAGTACTTC. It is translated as CASSLGLAFYEQYF. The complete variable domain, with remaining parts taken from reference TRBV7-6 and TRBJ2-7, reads GAGVSQSPRYKVTKRGQDVALRCDPISGHVSLYWYRQALGQGPEFLTYFNYEAQQDKSGLPNDRFSAERPEGSISTLTIQRTEQRDSAMYRCASSLGLAFYEQYFGPGTRLTVT.